Each of the 19 T cell receptor beta chains below was sequenced from the same sample in a study of blood T cell repertoires in COVID-19. The method was immunoSEQ multiplex PCR; TCRdb's version includes in-frame clones alone and lacks a portion of them. The table lists some 100,000 clones, roughly nine tenths of them singletons. The material sequenced was peripheral blood. These TCRs come from a man aged 45-65 years with acute or convalescent COVID-19.

The rearrangement uses TRBV4-1 and TRBJ2-7; maybe TRBD1 (6 bases). Germline V lookup: CDR1 MGHRA, CDR2 YSYEKL. V was clipped by 6 bases and J by 5 bases, with 17 bases between them. There are 14 residues in the CDR3. DNA of the CDR3: TGCGCCAGCAGTCACAGGGTAGAGGTCAACGAGCAGTACTTC. This sequence encodes CASSHRVEVNEQYF.

The chain combines TRBV2 with TRBJ2-1; TRBD1 matches at 10 bases. Germline CDR1 SNHLY, CDR2 FYNNEI. The length of the CDR3 is 13 residues. V lost 6 bases, J lost 10 bases, and 6 bases stayed unmatched. The CDR3 DNA follows: TGTGCCAGCAGCGGACAGGGGGTTAGGGAGCAGTTCTTC. It yields the protein CASSGQGVREQFF. Using reference TRBV2 and TRBJ2-1 for the parts outside the CDR3, the full variable domain is EPEVTQTPSHQVTQMGQEVILRCVPISNHLYFYWYRQILGQKVEFLVSFYNNEISEKSEIFDDQFSVERPDGSNFTLKIRSTKLEDSAMYFCASSGQGVREQFFGPGTRLTVL.

The rearrangement joins TRBV27 to TRBJ1-1, with TRBD1 matching 7 bases. The CDR3 is 16 residues long. Germline-derived CDR1 and CDR2 are MNHEY and SMNVEV (reference sequence). V shed 2 bases and J 1 base; nucleotides not matched to a gene: 7. The CDR3 sequence is CASSLRQGNRNTEAFF. In DNA form, the CDR3 reads TGTGCCAGCAGTTTAAGACAGGGTAACAGGAACACTGAAGCTTTCTTT.

The chain uses TRBV19 and TRBJ2-6; the match to TRBD1 covers 8 bases. The CDR3 sequence is 19 residues long. V shed 3 bases, J shed 0 bases, and the junction held 10 bases outside the gene matches. Germline V gene lookup returns CDR1 LNHDA and CDR2 SQIVND (reference sequence). The DNA of the CDR3 is TGTGCCAGTAGTATCAGTGGCGGACAGGGCCGCTCTGGGGCCAACGTCCTGACTTTC. It encodes CASSISGGQGRSGANVLTF.

V usage is TRBV5-1 and J usage is TRBJ1-2; unclear D gene. Trimming left V 3 bases short and J 8 bases short, with 20 bases between. Germline V CDR1 and CDR2: SGHRS, YFSETQ. The CDR3 runs to 15 residues. Here the CDR3 DNA reads TGCGCCAGCAGCTCACGGGCATCGGGGAGGGAAGGCTACACCTTC. Its protein product is CASSSRASGREGYTF.

This chain joins TRBV2 and TRBJ1-2; D is possibly TRBD1 (5 bases). V was shortened by 6 bases and J by 8 bases, with 16 bases between the two germline ends. Germline V gene sequence: CDR1 SNHLY, CDR2 FYNNEI. The CDR3 is made up of 13 amino acids. CDR3 sequence: CASRDTVGHGYTF. For the CDR3, the DNA is TGTGCCAGCAGAGATACAGTGGGGCACGGCTACACCTTC.

The chain employs TRBV18 and TRBJ1-3; D remains ambiguous. The CDR3 has 13 amino acids. V was shortened by 3 bases and J by 3 bases, with 6 bases between the two germline ends. The germline V gene encodes CDR1 KGHSH and CDR2 LQKENI. In nucleotides, the CDR3 is TGTGCCAGCTCACCCTCTAATGGAAACACCATATATTTT. As protein: CASSPSNGNTIYF.

This clone was observed a single time. J is TRBJ2-1 and V is TRBV6-5; 9 bases are shared with TRBD2. Germline loops: CDR1 MNHEY, CDR2 SVGAGI. This CDR3 comprises 14 residues. V shed 8 bases and J 6 bases; nucleotides not matched to a gene: 8. The CDR3 bases are TGTGCCAGCGCGCTTAGCGGGGGACGCAATGAGCAGTTCTTC. Amino acids: CASALSGGRNEQFF.

V gene TRBV19 combines with J gene TRBJ2-7, with 7 positions matching TRBD1. After removal of 4 bases from V and 1 base from J, the junction contained 4 bases not matched to a gene. Looked up from germline, CDR1 is LNHDA and CDR2 is SQIVND (reference sequence). The CDR3 runs to 14 residues. CDR3 nucleotides: TGTGCCAGTAGTAATACAGGGGTGTCCTACGAGCAGTACTTC. Its protein product is CASSNTGVSYEQYF. The whole variable domain, remainder taken from reference TRBV19 and TRBJ2-7, is DGGITQSPKYLFRKEGQNVTLSCEQNLNHDAMYWYRQDPGQGLRLIYYSQIVNDFQKGDIAEGYSVSREKKESFPLTVTSAQKNPTAFYLCASSNTGVSYEQYFGPGTRLTVT.

The chain couples TRBV25-1 to TRBJ1-1, with no clear D. This CDR3 has 14 residues. Germline CDR1 reads MGHDK; CDR2 reads SYGVNS. The V and J ends lost 5 bases and 2 bases respectively, with 12 bases between them. The DNA of the CDR3 is TGTGCCAGCAGTCCTCTGACACTTAACACTGAAGCTTTCTTT. Residues: CASSPLTLNTEAFF.

The V gene is TRBV6-5, the J gene TRBJ1-2; D not resolved. This CDR3 has 13 residues. V shed 4 bases and J shed 7 bases, with 13 bases lying between them. The V gene's germline CDR1 is MNHEY and CDR2 SVGAGI. The CDR3 spells CASSLGRVFGYTF. CDR3 DNA: TGTGCCAGCAGTTTAGGGAGGGTCTTTGGCTACACCTTC.

The chain joins TRBV13 to TRBJ1-1, with D tentatively TRBD1 (5 bases). Germline loops: CDR1 PRHDT, CDR2 FYEKMQ (reference sequence). This CDR3 spans 14 amino acids. Trimming shortened V by 7 bases and J by 8 bases, and 20 bases separated the two germline ends. CDR3 in DNA: TGTGCCAGCAAACTTTGGGGGGGTTCTTGGGAAGCTTTCTTT. Translating it yields CASKLWGGSWEAFF.

The V call is TRBV19, the J call TRBJ2-2; 10 positions match TRBD2. The length of the CDR3 is 16 residues. Germline V gene data show CDR1 as LNHDA and CDR2 as SQIVND (reference sequence). With 6 bases clipped from V and 2 bases from J, the junction kept 6 bases outside the gene matches. CDR3: CASRPSGGGNTGELFF. The CDR3 coding sequence is TGTGCCAGTAGACCCAGCGGGGGGGGAAACACCGGGGAGCTGTTTTTT.

This clone has only a few counts. The V gene is TRBV3-1 (or the pseudogene TRBV3-2), the J gene TRBJ1-2, with TRBD1 matching over 12 bases. From germline, CDR1 is LGHDT and CDR2 YNNKEL (reference sequence). The CDR3 loop spans 21 amino acids. The ends lost 0 bases at V and 1 base at J; junction bases unmatched: 15. The CDR3, as DNA: TGTGCCAGCAGCCAAGATGGTCGGGACAGGGGGCGTGGGGCTGGTAACTATGGCTACACCTTC. Its protein is CASSQDGRDRGRGAGNYGYTF.

The CDR3 here is CASSLDRGLFYEQYF. DNA for the CDR3: TGTGCCAGCAGCTTAGACAGGGGCCTCTTCTACGAGCAGTACTTC. This chain joins TRBV5-4 and TRBJ2-7; 8 nucleotides align to TRBD1. The trim removed 2 bases at V and 3 bases at J, leaving 7 bases unmatched. This CDR3 has 15 residues. Germline loops: CDR1 SGHNT, CDR2 YYREEE (reference sequence).

The J gene is TRBJ2-7, the V gene TRBV5-6; the D gene is possibly TRBD1 (6 bases). In germline, CDR1 is SGHDT, CDR2 YYEEEE. Trimming took 5 bases from V and 2 from J, leaving 11 bases between them. The CDR3 runs to 13 residues. CDR3 DNA sequence: TGTGCCAGCAGTAACAGGGCCACCTACGAGCAGTACTTC. Amino acid sequence: CASSNRATYEQYF. The entire variable domain, with the rest obtained from reference TRBV5-6 and TRBJ2-7, is as follows: DAGVTQSPTHLIKTRGQQVTLRCSPKSGHDTVSWYQQALGQGPQFIFQYYEEEERQRGNFPDRFSGHQFPNYSSELNVNALLLGDSALYLCASSNRATYEQYFGPGTRLTVT.

The chain recombines TRBV6-6 with TRBJ1-2, with 9 bases fitting TRBD1. The CDR3 consists of 15 residues. The germline gives CDR1 MNHNY, CDR2 SVGAGI (reference sequence). Germline trimming cut 0 bases from V and 8 bases from J; bases unmatched to any gene: 7. The CDR3 nucleotides are TGTGCCAGCAGTTACTCCAACAGGGGGCAGGAGGGCTACACCTTC. Its protein is CASSYSNRGQEGYTF.

This clone was picked up a small number of times. The chain couples TRBV10-1 to TRBJ2-1; no clear D. This CDR3 is 15 amino acids long. Germline V gene lookup returns CDR1 WNHNN and CDR2 SYGVQD (reference sequence). Trimming pared 3 bases from V and 6 bases from J, leaving 15 bases between. Here the CDR3 reads CASSESRLPVNEQFF. DNA for the CDR3: TGCGCCAGCAGTGAATCGAGACTCCCCGTCAATGAGCAGTTCTTC.

The rearrangement uses TRBV7-2 and TRBJ1-2; D ambiguous. The CDR3 consists of 14 residues. Per the germline V gene, CDR1 is SGHTA and CDR2 is FQGNSA. V gave up 0 bases and J gave up 0 bases, with 5 bases separating them. The CDR3 spells CASSLARSNYGYTF. The CDR3 DNA sequence: TGTGCCAGCAGCTTAGCCAGATCTAACTATGGCTACACCTTC. The full variable domain, its missing parts supplied by reference TRBV7-2 and TRBJ1-2, is GAGVSQSPSNKVTEKGKDVELRCDPISGHTALYWYRQSLGQGLEFLIYFQGNSAPDKSGLPSDRFSAERTGGSVSTLTIQRTQQEDSAVYLCASSLARSNYGYTFGSGTRLTVV.